This passage covers 14 T cell receptor beta chains from one sample sequenced in a study of post-analysis software for immune sequencing data. Study-level findings and limits: Patients showed TRBV5-6, TRBV5-1 and TRBV20-1 among a few TRBV segments more frequent than in controls.

Libraries were made from TCR beta cDNA, and they carried unique molecular identifiers. TCRdb reprocessed the PCR reads with MiXCR, giving one entry per CDR3 protein. The sample has about 810,000 distinct CDR3 sequences; 53% are singletons. Their antigens are not known. Sequenced: blood. These receptors were taken from a girl aged 10 to 17 with multiple sclerosis.

This clonotype was seen a handful of times. The genes are TRBV7-2 and TRBJ1-5; D is possibly TRBD1 (5 bases). The CDR3 sequence is 14 residues long. CDR1 is SGHTA, CDR2 FQGNSA, per germline. Trimming took off 5 bases at V and 3 bases at J, with 11 bases between the two ends. The CDR3 here is CASSADRVNQPQHF. CDR3 bases: TGTGCCAGCAGCGCAGACAGAGTCAATCAGCCCCAGCATTTT.

In DNA, the CDR3 is TGTGCCAGCGGTCGGAGTAACTATGGCTACACCTTC. Amino acids: CASGRSNYGYTF. The chain recombines TRBV2 with TRBJ1-2; D remains ambiguous. Germline CDR1 and CDR2: SNHLY and FYNNEI. CDR3 size: 12 residues. V lost 8 bases and J lost 1, with 8 bases in between.

The V gene is TRBV29-1, the J gene TRBJ1-5; no reliable D call. V lost 5 bases, J lost 3 bases, and 11 bases lay in between. Germline values: CDR1 SQVTM, CDR2 ANQGSEA. The CDR3 runs to 13 residues. DNA of the CDR3: TGCAGCGTTACGGAGAACGACAATCAGCCCCAGCATTTT. Its protein is CSVTENDNQPQHF.

The sample holds a few counts of this clonotype. This chain links TRBV7-9 with TRBJ2-1; D is uncertain. V lost 4 bases to trimming and J lost 6 bases, with 13 bases between them. Per the germline V gene, CDR1 is SEHNR and CDR2 is FQNEAQ (reference sequence). The CDR3 loop spans 14 amino acids. This CDR3 is CASSSLEPGNEQFF. The DNA for the CDR3 is TGTGCCAGCAGCTCATTAGAGCCGGGCAATGAGCAGTTCTTC.

The table lists this clonotype with a few counts. A much bigger clone sits one base away, suggesting this may be a read error. The chain uses TRBV29-1 and TRBJ2-7; 9 bases map to TRBD2. Germline V gene sequence: CDR1 SQVTM, CDR2 ANQGSEA. CDR3 size: 14 residues. Trimming removed 7 bases from V and 7 bases from J; junction bases left unmatched: 14. In DNA form, the CDR3 reads TGCAGCGGAACCATAGCGGGGGATTACAATGAGCAGTACTTC. Amino acid sequence: CSGTIAGDYNEQYF.

This clonotype has at least ten counts. This chain connects TRBV2 to TRBJ2-1, with 10 nucleotides matching TRBD2. Germline CDR1 is SNHLY and CDR2 is FYNNEI. CDR3 length: 14 amino acids. V trimming: 5 bases; J trimming: 3 bases; junction bases outside the gene matches: 1. CDR3 sequence reads: CASSRLAGYNEQFF. The CDR3 DNA sequence: TGTGCCAGCAGTAGACTAGCGGGCTACAATGAGCAGTTCTTC.

This chain connects TRBV25-1 to TRBJ2-5, with D uncertain. The ends were cut back, 8 bases at V and 0 bases at J, with 10 bases in the middle. From germline, CDR1 is MGHDK and CDR2 SYGVNS. The CDR3 loop spans 13 amino acids. The CDR3 bases are TGTGCCAGCGAGAACAGAAACCAAGAGACCCAGTACTTC. Translation: CASENRNQETQYF.

The chain carries TRBV20-1 and TRBJ2-1; 14 bases line up with TRBD2. Germline CDR1 is DFQATT and CDR2 is SNEGSKA (reference sequence). Unmatched junction bases numbered 12, after V lost 6 bases and J lost 8 bases. The CDR3 totals 16 residues. CDR3 in DNA: TGCAGTGCAAAAGGACTAGCGGGAGGCCCCGTTTATGAGCAGTTCTTC. Its translation: CSAKGLAGGPVYEQFF.

This clonotype was counted between two and nine times. Germline is not matched at one junction end, which may reflect a read error. The rearrangement joins TRBV9 to TRBJ1-2; tentatively, D is TRBD1 (6 bases). Per germline, CDR1 SGDLS and CDR2 YYNGEE. The length of the CDR3 is 17 residues. CDR3 sequence: CAGSGIQGSLPNYGYTF. CDR3 sequence (DNA): TGTGCCGGCAGCGGTATCCAGGGGTCCCTCCCTAACTATGGCTACACCTTC.

Only a few counts were recorded for this clonotype. The V call is TRBV5-5, the J call TRBJ2-1; 7 nucleotides align to TRBD2. The CDR3 has 15 amino acids. V trimming: 0 bases; J trimming: 5 bases; junction bases outside the gene matches: 5. Germline values: CDR1 SGHKS, CDR2 YYEKEE (reference sequence). The CDR3 loop is CASSLAERDNNEQFF. The CDR3 DNA is TGTGCCAGCAGCTTGGCAGAGCGGGATAACAATGAGCAGTTCTTC. The full variable domain, its missing parts supplied by reference TRBV5-5 and TRBJ2-1, is DAGVTQSPTHLIKTRGQQVTLRCSPISGHKSVSWYQQVLGQGPQFIFQYYEKEERGRGNFPDRFSARQFPNYSSELNVNALLLGDSALYLCASSLAERDNNEQFFGPGTRLTVL.

This CDR3 reads CASRKAGGHGETQYF. The CDR3 coding sequence is TGTGCCAGCAGAAAAGCGGGGGGGCATGGAGAGACCCAGTACTTC. The chain recombines TRBV12-3 or TRBV12-4 with TRBJ2-5; 10 nucleotides match TRBD2. Trimming removed 6 bases from V and 4 bases from J; junction bases left unmatched: 8. The CDR3 consists of 15 residues.

The chain recombines TRBV20-1 with TRBJ2-7; no definite D call. Trimming removed 0 bases at V and 0 bases at J, with 9 bases between. CDR3 length: 14 amino acids. The V gene's germline CDR1 is DFQATT and CDR2 SNEGSKA (reference sequence). The CDR3 sequence: CSARDPRSSYEQYF. The CDR3 DNA sequence: TGCAGTGCTAGAGATCCGAGGAGCTCCTACGAGCAGTACTTC.

The V and J genes are TRBV6-2 or TRBV6-3 and TRBJ2-1; TRBD2 matches 9 bases. Germline CDR1 MNHEY, CDR2 SVGEGT. CDR3 length: 18 residues. V gave up 5 bases and J gave up 6 bases; unmatched junction bases: 17. Here the CDR3 DNA reads TGTGCCAGCAGTCCTTCCCCGCATAGCGGGGGTCACTTCAATGAGCAGTTCTTC. It codes for CASSPSPHSGGHFNEQFF.

The chain has TRBV7-9 and TRBJ2-4; D might be TRBD2 (5 bases). V was shortened by 6 bases and J by 2 bases, with 8 bases between the two germline ends. CDR3 size: 13 residues. Germline V gene sequence: CDR1 SEHNR, CDR2 FQNEAQ (reference sequence). CDR3 sequence (DNA): TGTGCCAGCAGGGGGAGCCCCAAAAACATTCAGTACTTC. This translates into CASRGSPKNIQYF.